Listed here are 21 T cell receptor beta chains from one sample, sequenced in a study of blood T cell repertoires in COVID-19. Profiled with immunoSEQ multiplex PCR; TCRdb holds only in-frame clones, not every one. The sample records 85,000 to 100,000 clones, 87% being singletons. Sequencing was performed on peripheral blood. The receptors derive from a woman aged 60-70 years with COVID-19, enrolled during active disease.

A few counts support this clone. Other DNA sequences from this sample encode an identical CDR3 as well. This chain links TRBV4-3 with TRBJ1-6, with a possible D match to TRBD1 (5 bases). This CDR3 contains 17 residues. Germline V lookup: CDR1 LGHNA, CDR2 YSLEER. V was cut by 1 base and J by 1 base, with 11 bases left in between. CDR3: CASSQGQGGSYNSPLHF. For the CDR3, the DNA is TGCGCCAGCAGCCAAGGGCAGGGTGGGTCCTATAATTCACCCCTCCACTTT.

The chain recombines TRBV5-4 with TRBJ2-5; 7 bases fit TRBD1. Losses at the gene ends were 4 bases for V and 1 base for J; bases not matched to a gene: 4. CDR3 size: 14 residues. Germline CDR1 SGHNT, CDR2 YYREEE (reference sequence). DNA of the CDR3: TGTGCCAGCAGCGCAACAGGGGTCCAAGAGACCCAGTACTTC. Its protein is CASSATGVQETQYF.

This clone was counted between two and nine times. The chain has TRBV5-1 and TRBJ1-2, with TRBD1 identical over 10 bases. This CDR3 comprises 14 residues. J gave up 6 bases and V 1 base, and 3 bases lay outside the gene matches. Germline CDR1 reads SGHRS; CDR2 reads YFSETQ. The CDR3 is CASSLPTGGHGYTF. DNA for the CDR3: TGCGCCAGCAGCTTGCCGACAGGGGGCCATGGCTACACCTTC.

V usage is TRBV19 and J usage is TRBJ1-2; 11 bases match TRBD1. The V and J ends lost 4 bases and 5 bases, in that order; junction bases with no gene match: 3. CDR3 length equals 14 residues. Germline values: CDR1 LNHDA, CDR2 SQIVND (reference sequence). This CDR3 is CASSTGQGAYGYTF. The DNA of the CDR3 is TGTGCCAGTAGTACCGGACAGGGGGCTTATGGCTACACCTTC.

The rearrangement links TRBV27 to TRBJ2-1; 7 bases line up with TRBD1. The CDR3 covers 16 residues. Germline assignment: CDR1 MNHEY and CDR2 SMNVEV (reference sequence). V was clipped by 2 bases and J by 4 bases; unmatched bases: 8. CDR3 in amino acids: CASSLGRDSIYNEQFF. As DNA, the CDR3 is TGTGCCAGCAGTTTAGGAAGGGACAGTATATACAATGAGCAGTTCTTC.

This chain links TRBV28 with TRBJ1-2; D gene unclear. The CDR3 totals 13 residues. V gave up 1 base and J gave up 0 bases, with 3 bases separating them. Germline CDR1 MDHEN, CDR2 SYDVKM. The CDR3 nucleotides are TGTGCCAGCAGTTTATCTGCTAACTATGGCTACACCTTC. Translation: CASSLSANYGYTF.

The gene calls are TRBV7-8 and TRBJ1-3; D remains ambiguous. The V and J ends lost 1 base and 2 bases respectively, with 12 bases between them. Germline values: CDR1 SGHVS, CDR2 FQNEAQ. The CDR3 has 16 amino acids. The CDR3 DNA reads as TGTGCCAGCAGCTTAGAAGGGAGTACCCCTGGAAACACCATATATTTT. It codes for CASSLEGSTPGNTIYF.

The rearrangement joins TRBV19 to TRBJ1-5; a weak D match, TRBD1 (5 bases). From germline, CDR1 is LNHDA and CDR2 SQIVND (reference sequence). CDR3 length: 18 residues. The V and J ends lost 6 bases and 1 base respectively, with 22 bases between them. The CDR3 DNA reads as TGTGCCAGTAGGCCCTCGCAAGGACAAGGTTTGAGCAATCAGCCCCAGCATTTT. This sequence encodes CASRPSQGQGLSNQPQHF.

The chain uses TRBV9 and TRBJ2-2; D remains ambiguous. V shed 0 bases and J shed 3 bases, with 6 bases lying between them. Germline V gene data show CDR1 as SGDLS and CDR2 as YYNGEE. CDR3 length equals 14 residues. Here the CDR3 reads CASSVGSDTGELFF. The CDR3 DNA reads as TGTGCCAGCAGCGTAGGTTCCGACACCGGGGAGCTGTTTTTT.

As concerns this clone: One junction end disagrees with the germline gene, perhaps due to a read error. The sample has other DNA sequences that encode this CDR3 too. The chain couples TRBV2 to TRBJ1-6, with 9 bases that match TRBD1. The CDR3 is made up of 14 amino acids. Germline V CDR1 and CDR2: SNHLY, FYNNEI. The CDR3 here is CASSPGQGSSPLHF. CDR3 in DNA: TGCGCCAGCAGCCCGGGACAGGGCTCTTCACCCCTCCACTTT.

This clone came up many times. The chain couples TRBV7-8 to TRBJ1-3, with D perhaps matching TRBD1 (6 bases). Germline-derived CDR1 and CDR2 are SGHVS and FQNEAQ. V was pared by 3 bases and J by 4 bases, with 16 bases between. The CDR3 covers 16 residues. The CDR3 bases are TGTGCCAGCAGCTTTACCCAGGGGTTTTTGGGAAACACCATATATTTT. It yields the protein CASSFTQGFLGNTIYF. Full variable domain (remainder filled in from reference TRBV7-8 and TRBJ1-3): GAGVSQSPRYKVAKRGQDVALRCDPISGHVSLFWYQQALGQGPEFLTYFQNEAQLDKSGLPSDRFFAERPEGSVSTLKIQRTQQEDSAVYLCASSFTQGFLGNTIYFGEGSWLTVV.

The chain carries TRBV19 and TRBJ2-5; D may be TRBD1 (6 bases). Germline V gene sequence: CDR1 LNHDA, CDR2 SQIVND (reference sequence). Trimming cost V 6 bases and J 5 bases, with 16 bases left between them. CDR3 length: 14 residues. CDR3 nucleotides: TGTGCCAGTAGCACCAACGGACAGAGGGAGACCCAGTACTTC. This codes for CASSTNGQRETQYF.

J is TRBJ1-5 and V is TRBV5-6; D is perhaps TRBD1 (6 bases). Germline V gives CDR1 SGHDT, CDR2 YYEEEE. V was clipped by 4 bases and J by 3 bases, with 8 bases between them. This CDR3 region has 13 residues. The DNA for the CDR3 is TGTGCCAGCAGCCGGGACAACAATCAGCCCCAGCATTTT. Encoded protein: CASSRDNNQPQHF.

The chain has TRBV30 and TRBJ2-1, with 10 bases identical to TRBD1. Per the germline V gene, CDR1 is GTSNPN and CDR2 is SVGIG (reference sequence). Unmatched junction bases numbered 4, after V lost 4 bases and J lost 4 bases. The CDR3 sequence is 14 residues long. The CDR3 spells CAWIADRGYNEQFF. DNA of the CDR3: TGTGCCTGGATCGCGGACAGGGGGTACAATGAGCAGTTCTTC.

This clone was picked up one time. The chain carries TRBV9 and TRBJ2-5, with D tentatively TRBD1 (6 bases). Per germline, CDR1 SGDLS and CDR2 YYNGEE. Trimming cost V 2 bases and J 5 bases, with 10 bases left between them. This CDR3 comprises 13 residues. CDR3 DNA sequence: TGTGCCAGCAGCGTCTCAGGGGACGAGACCCAGTACTTC. This encodes CASSVSGDETQYF.

The count of this clone is one. The chain couples TRBV6-1 to TRBJ1-1; 9 positions agree with TRBD1. This CDR3 has 15 residues. The trim removed 3 bases at V and 4 bases at J, leaving 6 bases unmatched. CDR1 MNHNS and CDR2 SASEGT come from the germline V gene. The chain's CDR3 is CASSDGQGWSTEAFF. DNA of the CDR3: TGTGCCAGCAGTGATGGACAGGGGTGGAGCACTGAAGCTTTCTTT.

This clone has just a few counts. The gene calls are TRBV5-1 and TRBJ1-5; D gene ambiguous. Germline-derived CDR1 and CDR2 are SGHRS and YFSETQ. V lost 4 bases to trimming and J lost 7 bases, with 15 bases between them. The CDR3 spans 14 residues. CDR3 sequence reads: CASSADLGSQPQHF. The CDR3 DNA sequence: TGCGCCAGCAGCGCCGACCTCGGGAGCCAGCCCCAGCATTTT.

This chain joins TRBV27 and TRBJ2-7, with a possible D match to TRBD1 (5 bases). V dropped 0 bases and J dropped 4 bases, with 16 bases sitting between them. The CDR3 has 16 residues. CDR1 MNHEY and CDR2 SMNVEV come from the germline V gene (reference sequence). The CDR3 DNA follows: TGTGCCAGCAGTTTATCGGGTCAGGGTAAAGGGTACGAGCAGTACTTC. Translation: CASSLSGQGKGYEQYF.

This clone has only one observation. This chain connects TRBV27 to TRBJ2-2; TRBD2 agrees at 7 bases. The germline gives CDR1 MNHEY, CDR2 SMNVEV (reference sequence). V shed 3 bases and J 4 bases; nucleotides not matched to a gene: 2. The CDR3 has 14 residues. The CDR3 sequence is CASSFGLGTGELFF. CDR3 DNA sequence: TGTGCCAGCAGTTTCGGACTAGGCACCGGGGAGCTGTTTTTT.

V is TRBV18 and J is TRBJ1-4, with D hard to call. The CDR3 covers 14 residues. Trimming pared 3 bases from V and 8 bases from J, leaving 13 bases between. Looked up from germline, CDR1 is KGHSH and CDR2 is LQKENI. The CDR3 region has the DNA TGTGCCAGCTCACCCAACGCGGCAGACGAAAAACTGTTTTTT. It encodes CASSPNAADEKLFF.

V usage is TRBV7-2 and J usage is TRBJ2-5, with D hard to call. The CDR3 has 11 residues. V dropped 3 bases and J dropped 6 bases, with 5 bases sitting between them. Looked up from germline, CDR1 is SGHTA and CDR2 is FQGNSA. CDR3 amino acids: CASSFYQTQYF. The CDR3, as DNA: TGTGCCAGCAGCTTCTATCAGACCCAGTACTTC.